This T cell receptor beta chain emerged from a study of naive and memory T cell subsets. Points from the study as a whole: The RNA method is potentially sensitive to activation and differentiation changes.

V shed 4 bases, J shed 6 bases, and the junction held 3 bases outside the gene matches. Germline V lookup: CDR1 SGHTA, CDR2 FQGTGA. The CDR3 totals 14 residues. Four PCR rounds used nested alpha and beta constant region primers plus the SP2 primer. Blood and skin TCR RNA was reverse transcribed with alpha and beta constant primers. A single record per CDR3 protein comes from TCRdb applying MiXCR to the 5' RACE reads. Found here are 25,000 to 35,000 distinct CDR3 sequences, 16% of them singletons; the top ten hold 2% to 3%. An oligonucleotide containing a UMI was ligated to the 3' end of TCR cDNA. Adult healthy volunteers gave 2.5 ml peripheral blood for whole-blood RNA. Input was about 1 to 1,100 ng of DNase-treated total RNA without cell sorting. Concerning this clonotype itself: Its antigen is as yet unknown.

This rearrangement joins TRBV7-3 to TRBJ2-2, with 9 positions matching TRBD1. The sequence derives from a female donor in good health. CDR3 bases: TGTGCCAGCAGCTACAGGGGGCGTCCCGGGGAGCTGTTTTTT. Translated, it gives CASSYRGRPGELFF.